The T cell receptor beta chain described here comes from a study of blood T cell repertoires in COVID-19. Study summary: Some COVID-19 samples were acute and others convalescent; all came from the United States, Italy and Spain. T cells, B-cell-depleted T cells, or PBMCs provided the cDNA or gDNA that served as material.

Original processing methods: Nucleated cell number was recorded as an estimate derived from reference gene primer amplification. The data were produced by immunoSEQ multiplex PCR, yet TCRdb's version contains in-frame clones alone and is incomplete. V, J and clone size are those of that table, while D and trimming were read from the DNA. The sample lists about 74,000 clones, approximately 80% occurring once. Germline lookup yields CDR1 MGHRA and CDR2 YSYEKL. CDR3 length equals 13 residues. V was cut by 0 bases and J by 6 bases, with 8 bases left in between. This TCR derives from a human donor in a cohort sampled during active COVID-19. The material sequenced was peripheral blood. V and J are TRBV4-1 and TRBJ2-5; D is uncertain. The CDR3 DNA reads TGCGCCAGCAGCCAAGATCAGTACAAGACCCAGTACTTC. Translation: CASSQDQYKTQYF.